Listed here are 24 T cell receptor beta chains from one sample, sequenced in a study of T cells in Graves' hyperthyroidism and ophthalmopathy. TCR beta CDR3 sequences were amplified from RNA transcripts. Primed by the HTBI set, a first-round RT-PCR was run on the TCR CDR3. TCRdb independently ran MiXCR on the multiplex PCR reads; one entry per CDR3 protein. The table shows around 350,000 distinct CDR3 sequences, with 13% to 15% occurring only once. Specimen: blood. The receptors derive from a woman aged 60 to 75 with Graves' ophthalmopathy.

This clonotype was observed at least ten times. This sequence joins TRBV7-3 and TRBJ2-1, with D possibly matching TRBD2 (5 bases). CDR1 and CDR2 (germline): SGHTA, FQGTGA. Trimming took off 5 bases at V and 0 bases at J, with 11 bases between the two ends. The CDR3 has 15 amino acids. The CDR3 nucleotides read TGTGCCAGCAGCGAGTGGCGGGCCTCCTACAATGAGCAGTTCTTC. It translates to CASSEWRASYNEQFF. Full variable domain (remainder filled in from reference TRBV7-3 and TRBJ2-1): GAGVSQTPSNKVTEKGKYVELRCDPISGHTALYWYRQSLGQGPEFLIYFQGTGAADDSGLPNDRFFAVRPEGSVSTLKIQRTERGDSAVYLCASSEWRASYNEQFFGPGTRLTVL.

The chain links TRBV5-1 to TRBJ2-4; maybe TRBD2 (7 bases). Germline CDR1 reads SGHRS; CDR2 reads YFSETQ. Trimming took 2 bases from V and 3 from J, leaving 9 bases between them. This CDR3 is built from 14 residues. The DNA of the CDR3 is TGCGCCAGCAGCTTAGGGGGGGACAAAAACATTCAGTACTTC. Amino acids: CASSLGGDKNIQYF.

This clonotype was found many times. The chain links TRBV20-1 to TRBJ2-5; D is perhaps TRBD2 (6 bases). The V gene's germline CDR1 is DFQATT and CDR2 SNEGSKA (reference sequence). Deletions cut 5 bases from V and 1 base from J, with 17 bases between. The CDR3 covers 15 residues. CDR3 sequence: CSAAPFGDFQETQYF. Written as DNA, the CDR3 is TGCAGTGCTGCACCATTCGGGGACTTCCAAGAGACCCAGTACTTC.

This clonotype was seen ten or more times. The chain joins TRBV2 to TRBJ2-2; D gene ambiguous. The CDR3 is 15 residues long. Trimming took 5 bases from V and 2 from J, leaving 12 bases between them. Germline-derived CDR1 and CDR2 are SNHLY and FYNNEI. The CDR3 reads CASSYAQQNTGELFF. The DNA for the CDR3 is TGTGCCAGCAGTTACGCCCAGCAAAACACCGGGGAGCTGTTTTTT.

There are many counts of this clonotype. The chain has TRBV28 and TRBJ2-7; possible D gene TRBD2, 7 bases. This CDR3 has 14 residues. The V and J ends lost 6 bases and 6 bases respectively, with 18 bases between them. Per the germline V gene, CDR1 is MDHEN and CDR2 is SYDVKM. The CDR3 is CASSLGGRKAEQYF. The CDR3 bases are TGTGCCAGCAGCCTGGGGGGGCGGAAAGCCGAGCAGTACTTC.

This clonotype was observed many times. This chain connects TRBV5-1 to TRBJ2-2; D ambiguous. V was shortened by 3 bases and J by 0 bases, with 9 bases between the two germline ends. This CDR3 contains 15 residues. Germline lookup yields CDR1 SGHRS and CDR2 YFSETQ. The CDR3 sequence: CASSSTLANTGELFF. The CDR3 DNA reads as TGCGCCAGCAGCTCGACTCTAGCGAACACCGGGGAGCTGTTTTTT.

There are many counts of this clonotype. The genes are TRBV7-9 and TRBJ2-7; possible D gene TRBD1, 5 bases. The V gene lost 0 bases and the J gene lost 5 bases, with 11 bases spanning the gap. This CDR3 comprises 14 residues. Per the germline V gene, CDR1 is SEHNR and CDR2 is FQNEAQ (reference sequence). CDR3 in amino acids: CASSLAYQGNEQYF. CDR3 bases: TGTGCCAGCAGCTTAGCCTATCAGGGAAACGAGCAGTACTTC.

The chain uses TRBV20-1 and TRBJ2-1, with TRBD2 matching 9 bases. V lost 3 bases, J lost 4 bases, and 1 base stayed unmatched. The CDR3 spans 13 residues. The germline gives CDR1 DFQATT, CDR2 SNEGSKA (reference sequence). The CDR3 region is CSASLAGYNEQFF. The CDR3 DNA sequence: TGCAGTGCTAGCCTAGCGGGATACAATGAGCAGTTCTTC.

The rearrangement uses TRBV19 and TRBJ1-1; D is ambiguous. The CDR3 has 13 amino acids. Trimming took 6 bases from V and 1 from J, leaving 9 bases between them. CDR1 and CDR2 (germline): LNHDA, SQIVND (reference sequence). For the CDR3, the DNA is TGTGCCAGTAGCACCGCAAAGAACACTGAAGCTTTCTTT. Translating it yields CASSTAKNTEAFF.

This clonotype was detected many times. J is TRBJ2-1 and V is TRBV7-2; possible D gene TRBD1, 8 bases. Germline V CDR1 and CDR2: SGHTA, FQGNSA. The CDR3 extends over 14 amino acids. The germline V and J ends were trimmed by 8 bases and 9 bases, with 20 bases remaining between them. CDR3 sequence reads: CASGKQGGIGEQFF. CDR3 DNA: TGTGCCAGCGGAAAACAGGGGGGGATCGGTGAGCAGTTCTTC.

There are many counts of this clonotype. V is TRBV27 and J is TRBJ1-1; 8 bases map to TRBD1. Germline loops: CDR1 MNHEY, CDR2 SMNVEV (reference sequence). V shed 0 bases and J 4 bases; nucleotides not matched to a gene: 4. The CDR3 is 15 amino acids. The CDR3 loop reads CASSLSPTGGTEAFF. The CDR3 DNA reads TGTGCCAGCAGTTTATCCCCCACAGGGGGCACTGAAGCTTTCTTT.

The genes are TRBV3-1 and TRBJ2-1, with D uncertain. This CDR3 is built from 13 residues. V dropped 5 bases and J dropped 3 bases, with 8 bases sitting between them. Germline CDR1 is LGHDT and CDR2 is YNNKEL (reference sequence). The CDR3: CASSAQVYNEQFF. In DNA form, the CDR3 reads TGTGCCAGCAGCGCCCAGGTCTACAATGAGCAGTTCTTC.

The sample holds many counts of this clonotype. The genes are TRBV28 and TRBJ2-1; possibly TRBD2 for D (5 bases). Germline V gene sequence: CDR1 MDHEN, CDR2 SYDVKM. The CDR3 length is 12 residues. Trimming removed 8 bases from V and 3 bases from J, with 8 bases in between. CDR3 sequence: CASEEGYNEQFF. The DNA of the CDR3 is TGTGCCAGCGAAGAGGGCTACAATGAGCAGTTCTTC.

To note about this clonotype: A clone one base away is much larger, so this may be a read error. V gene TRBV28 combines with J gene TRBJ2-1; no clear D gene. V was clipped by 2 bases and J by 8 bases, with 16 bases between them. The CDR3 sequence is 15 residues long. Germline CDR1 is MDHEN and CDR2 is SYDVKM. This CDR3 is CASSLTSDQHDEQFF. The DNA for the CDR3 is TGTGCCAGCAGTTTAACGAGTGATCAGCACGATGAGCAGTTCTTC.

V is TRBV29-1 and J is TRBJ2-1; D might be TRBD2 (6 bases). Germline lookup yields CDR1 SQVTM and CDR2 ANQGSEA. Trimming left V 1 base short and J 4 bases short, with 20 bases between. This CDR3 is 17 amino acids long. The CDR3 DNA follows: TGCAGCGTTGAAGGGGTTAGTGGAATAGCGGTTTACAATGAGCAGTTCTTC. This sequence encodes CSVEGVSGIAVYNEQFF.

The V gene is TRBV27, the J gene TRBJ2-7; no definite D call. The germline V and J ends were trimmed by 7 bases and 5 bases, with 15 bases remaining between them. CDR3 size: 13 residues. Germline assignment: CDR1 MNHEY and CDR2 SMNVEV (reference sequence). CDR3 region: CASTLAGTDEQYF. DNA for the CDR3: TGTGCCAGCACCCTGGCCGGTACGGACGAGCAGTACTTC.

This chain connects TRBV28 to TRBJ2-6; no clear D. V dropped 2 bases and J dropped 0 bases, with 8 bases sitting between them. The CDR3 extends over 16 amino acids. Germline V gene data show CDR1 as MDHEN and CDR2 as SYDVKM. The CDR3 nucleotides are TGTGCCAGCAGTTTAATTCAGTTCTCTGGGGCCAACGTCCTGACTTTC. Translation gives CASSLIQFSGANVLTF.

There are a few counts of this clonotype. The rearrangement uses TRBV20-1 and TRBJ2-7; TRBD2 matches at 9 bases. Looked up from germline, CDR1 is DFQATT and CDR2 is SNEGSKA (reference sequence). The CDR3 is made up of 17 amino acids. J lost 4 bases, V lost 5 bases, and 18 bases had no gene match. The CDR3: CSAPGEGSSGSIYEQYF. The CDR3 DNA follows: TGCAGTGCTCCGGGGGAGGGAAGTAGCGGGAGTATATACGAGCAGTACTTC.

This clonotype has a count of ten or more. The chain employs TRBV20-1 and TRBJ2-2; weak D call: TRBD2 (6 bases). V was trimmed by 0 bases and J by 0 bases, leaving 8 bases between them. Per the germline V gene, CDR1 is DFQATT and CDR2 is SNEGSKA (reference sequence). This CDR3 comprises 15 residues. CDR3 loop: CSAREGGTNTGELFF. The CDR3 DNA sequence: TGCAGTGCTAGAGAGGGGGGAACGAACACCGGGGAGCTGTTTTTT.

V gene TRBV6-6 combines with J gene TRBJ2-7; 9 bases match TRBD2. Germline CDR1 and CDR2: MNHNY and SVGAGI (reference sequence). The V and J ends lost 2 bases and 2 bases, in that order; junction bases with no gene match: 4. This CDR3 has 15 residues. The DNA for the CDR3 is TGTGCCAGCAGTTACGGACTAGCGCCCACCTACGAGCAGTACTTC. It specifies CASSYGLAPTYEQYF.

This clonotype has ten or more counts. The J gene is TRBJ2-3, the V gene TRBV5-6, with 9 bases matching TRBD2. The V gene's germline CDR1 is SGHDT and CDR2 YYEEEE. J lost 5 bases, V lost 2 bases, and 9 bases had no gene match. The length of the CDR3 is 16 residues. The CDR3 protein is CASSFPGLALKDTQYF. The CDR3 coding sequence is TGTGCCAGCAGCTTCCCGGGACTAGCCTTGAAAGATACGCAGTATTTT.

At least ten counts were recorded for this clonotype. The V gene is TRBV20-1, the J gene TRBJ2-7; TRBD2 aligns across 10 bases. Germline CDR1 DFQATT, CDR2 SNEGSKA (reference sequence). Trimming cost V 1 base and J 7 bases; bases outside gene matches: 7. The CDR3 is 14 amino acids. CDR3 amino acids: CSARVSGGAREQYF. The CDR3 DNA reads as TGCAGTGCTAGAGTCAGCGGGGGGGCGCGGGAGCAGTACTTC.

Here the CDR3 reads CASSRTGIYNQPQHF. CDR3 in DNA: TGTGCCAGCAGCCGGACAGGTATTTACAATCAGCCCCAGCATTTT. V and J are TRBV12-3 or TRBV12-4 and TRBJ1-5; 7 nucleotides line up with TRBD1. With V trimmed by 6 bases and J by 3 bases, 8 bases remained unmatched. The CDR3 extends over 15 amino acids.

This clonotype was counted between two and nine times. The genes are TRBV18 and TRBJ2-7; D possibly corresponds to TRBD2 (5 bases). Germline V gene sequence: CDR1 KGHSH, CDR2 LQKENI. The V end was cut by 2 bases, the J end by 7 bases, with 21 bases between. The CDR3 is 16 amino acids. The CDR3 DNA reads as TGTGCCAGCTCACCAATGGGTCCTTGGACTCCGGAAGAGCAGTACTTC. Translation gives CASSPMGPWTPEEQYF. The full variable domain, its missing parts supplied by reference TRBV18 and TRBJ2-7, is NAGVMQNPRHLVRRRGQEARLRCSPMKGHSHVYWYRQLPEEGLKFMVYLQKENIIDESGMPKERFSAEFPKEGPSILRIQQVVRGDSAAYFCASSPMGPWTPEEQYFGPGTRLTVT.